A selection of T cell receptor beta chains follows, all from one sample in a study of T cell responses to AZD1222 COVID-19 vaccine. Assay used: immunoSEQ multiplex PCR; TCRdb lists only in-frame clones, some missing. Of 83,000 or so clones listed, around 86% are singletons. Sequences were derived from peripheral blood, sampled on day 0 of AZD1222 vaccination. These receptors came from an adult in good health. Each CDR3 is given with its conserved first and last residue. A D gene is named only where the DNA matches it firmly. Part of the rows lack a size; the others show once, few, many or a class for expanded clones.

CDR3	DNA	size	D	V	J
CASSLRAAQGGNQPQHF	TGTGCCAGCAGCTTACGCGCCGCGCAGGGAGGCAATCAGCCCCAGCATTTT	-	-	TRBV7-8	TRBJ1-5
CASSQVMGDTEAFF	TGCGCCAGCAGCCAAGTTATGGGGGATACTGAAGCTTTCTTT	-	-	TRBV4-3	TRBJ1-1
CASSWGLGTDTQYF	TGTGCCAGCAGCTGGGGACTTGGCACAGATACGCAGTATTTT	-	-	TRBV7-3	TRBJ2-3
CASHRGAGEQFF	TGTGCTAGTCACCGCGGGGCGGGTGAGCAGTTCTTC	once	-	TRBV12-5	TRBJ2-1
CASSVETGHGNTIYF	TGTGCCAGCAGCGTAGAGACAGGGCATGGAAACACCATATATTTT	-	TRBD1	TRBV9	TRBJ1-3
CATKAFTGELFF	TGTGCCACAAAGGCATTCACCGGGGAGCTGTTTTTT	-	-	TRBV28	TRBJ2-2
CASSLDGSGDYEQYF	TGCGCCAGCAGCTTGGATGGTAGCGGGGACTACGAGCAGTACTTC	-	TRBD2	TRBV5-1	TRBJ2-7
CASSWGGGDEQFF	TGTGCCAGCAGCTGGGGAGGGGGAGATGAGCAGTTCTTC	-	-	TRBV5-4	TRBJ2-1
CASSPRRGGSVNEQFF	TGTGCCAGCAGCCCCCGGCGGGGGGGCTCGGTCAATGAGCAGTTCTTC	-	TRBD2	TRBV7-8	TRBJ2-1
CASSTVTGTFGYTF	TGTGCCAGCAGTACGGTGACAGGGACTTTTGGCTACACCTTC	once	TRBD1	TRBV2	TRBJ1-2
CASSLAGRTDTQYF	TGTGCCAGCAGCTTAGCGGGCCGCACAGATACGCAGTATTTT	-	-	TRBV7-2	TRBJ2-3
CSAKKRETQYF	TGCAGTGCCAAAAAACGGGAGACCCAGTACTTC	-	-	TRBV20-1	TRBJ2-5
CASSVEGQNTEAFF	TGTGCCAGCAGCGTAGAGGGACAGAACACTGAAGCTTTCTTT	-	-	TRBV9	TRBJ1-1
CSGYPGTDTQYF	TGCAGCGGTTATCCTGGCACAGATACGCAGTATTTT	-	-	TRBV29-1	TRBJ2-3
CASSLTGNQPQHF	TGTGCCAGCAGTCTAACAGGGAATCAGCCCCAGCATTTT	-	-	TRBV6-6	TRBJ1-5
CASSPTTGTDTQYF	TGTGCCAGCAGTCCGACGACCGGGACGGATACGCAGTATTTT	-	-	TRBV28	TRBJ2-3
CASSPRQRLGEKLFF	TGTGCCAGCAGCCCCCGACAGAGACTAGGGGAAAAACTGTTTTTT	-	-	TRBV7-2	TRBJ1-4
CASSAIAGYSYEQYF	TGTGCCAGCAGCGCCATAGCGGGATACTCCTACGAGCAGTACTTC	-	TRBD2	TRBV27	TRBJ2-7
CASSLSAGRGANYGYTF	TGTGCCAGCAGTTTATCCGCGGGGCGGGGTGCTAACTATGGCTACACCTTC	-	-	TRBV27	TRBJ1-2
CASSHRVGDYEQYF	TGTGCCAGCAGCCACAGGGTTGGAGACTACGAGCAGTACTTC	-	-	TRBV3-1/TRBV3-2	TRBJ2-7
CASSTGNYNEQFF	TGTGCCAGTAGCACAGGGAACTACAATGAGCAGTTCTTC	-	-	TRBV19	TRBJ2-1
CASSSDQGGYGYTF	TGTGCCAGCAGTTCCGATCAGGGGGGCTATGGCTACACCTTC	-	TRBD1	TRBV6-5	TRBJ1-2
CASSQELIAKNIQYF	TGCGCCAGCAGCCAAGAGCTGATAGCCAAAAACATTCAGTACTTC	-	-	TRBV4-3	TRBJ2-4
CASSQTTGGSYNSPLHF	TGTGCCAGCAGTCAGACTACAGGGGGCTCCTATAATTCACCCCTCCACTTT	-	TRBD1	TRBV2	TRBJ1-6
CASKLTTDTQYF	TGCGCCAGCAAACTCACCACAGATACGCAGTATTTT	-	-	TRBV5-1	TRBJ2-3
CASSQVEREQETQYF	TGCGCCAGCAGCCAAGTGGAGCGGGAACAAGAGACCCAGTACTTC	-	TRBD2	TRBV4-1	TRBJ2-5
CASSYPPGENTEAFF	TGTGCCAGCAGTTACCCCCCGGGGGAGAACACTGAAGCTTTCTTT	-	-	TRBV6-6	TRBJ1-1
CSASQIRGIGVQFF	TGCAGTGCTAGTCAGATCAGGGGGATTGGGGTGCAGTTCTTC	once	TRBD1	TRBV20-1	TRBJ2-1